Below, 21 T cell receptor beta chains from the same sample are listed, as sequenced in a study of CD8 T cells in Susac syndrome (dated by TCRdb to the late 2010s). The library was built by means of the immunoSEQ multiplex PCR assay. RNA was extracted with the RNeasy kit and about 0.5 to 1 ug was reverse transcribed using random hexamers. TCRdb took the public reads, trimmed them with fastp at Q25, ran MiXCR for clone calling and kept in-frame beta chains. CDR3 protein sequences are deduplicated, and each keeps its most common genes and DNA. Here the sample has about 75,000 distinct CDR3 sequences; roughly 94% occur a single time. In total, the top ten clones hold approximately 0.49% of the sample. Sequenced material: CD8+ T cells from PBMCs. Receptors originate from a human donor with Susac syndrome.

The CDR3 nucleotides read TGTGCCAGCAGCAAAGACAGGGGGCGAATGAACACTGAAGCTTTCTTT. This sequence encodes CASSKDRGRMNTEAFF. The genes are TRBV7-9 and TRBJ1-1, with 10 nucleotides matching TRBD1. The germline CDR1 and CDR2 sequences are SEHNR and FQNEAQ (reference sequence). The V segment lost 5 bases and the J segment 0 bases; nucleotides outside the gene matches: 6. The CDR3 covers 16 residues.

This clonotype was seen once. J is TRBJ2-1 and V is TRBV9, with TRBD2 matching over 8 bases. CDR1 is SGDLS, CDR2 YYNGEE, per germline. The length of the CDR3 is 14 residues. J gave up 6 bases and V 2 bases, and 4 bases lay outside the gene matches. The CDR3 nucleotides are TGTGCCAGCAGCGTTTCAGCGGGGGTCAATGAGCAGTTCTTC. Translating it yields CASSVSAGVNEQFF.

This clonotype was found once. This chain connects TRBV7-8 to TRBJ1-2, with 8 bases that match TRBD1. Germline trimming cut 7 bases from V and 2 bases from J; bases unmatched to any gene: 9. The CDR3 has 15 residues. Per the germline V gene, CDR1 is SGHVS and CDR2 is FQNEAQ. The CDR3 loop reads CASTHRDRRNYGYTF. Here the CDR3 DNA reads TGTGCCAGCACTCACCGGGACAGGCGCAACTATGGCTACACCTTC.

This chain connects TRBV11-2 to TRBJ2-3; D unclear. Germline V gene sequence: CDR1 SGHAT, CDR2 FQNNGV. The length of the CDR3 is 14 residues. The germline V and J ends were trimmed by 1 base and 4 bases, with 9 bases remaining between them. Here the CDR3 reads CASSLGGGPDTQYF. In nucleotides, the CDR3 is TGTGCCAGCAGCTTAGGGGGTGGCCCAGATACGCAGTATTTT. Based on the CDR3 plus reference TRBV11-2 and TRBJ2-3, the full variable domain is EAGVAQSPRYKIIEKRQSVAFWCNPISGHATLYWYQQILGQGPKLLIQFQNNGVVDDSQLPKDRFSAERLKGVDSTLKIQPAKLEDSAVYLCASSLGGGPDTQYFGPGTRLTVL.

This clonotype was seen a single time. The rearrangement links TRBV30 to TRBJ2-3; D might be TRBD2 (5 bases). Per the germline V gene, CDR1 is GTSNPN and CDR2 is SVGIG (reference sequence). V was trimmed by 0 bases and J by 5 bases, leaving 12 bases between them. The CDR3 covers 14 residues. The CDR3 DNA sequence: TGTGCCTGGAGTGTACTGGCTAGCCGAGATACGCAGTATTTT. This gives the protein CAWSVLASRDTQYF. Together with reference TRBV30 and TRBJ2-3, the CDR3 gives the full variable domain: SQTIHQWPATLVQPVGSPLSLECTVEGTSNPNLYWYRQAAGRGLQLLFYSVGIGQISSEVPQNLSASRPQDRQFILSSKKLLLSDSGFYLCAWSVLASRDTQYFGPGTRLTVL.

V usage is TRBV28 and J usage is TRBJ1-1; D unresolved. Germline CDR1 reads MDHEN; CDR2 reads SYDVKM. This CDR3 region has 13 residues. Between the trimmed V and J ends, which lost 11 bases and 1 base, there was a span of 14 bases. The CDR3 region has the DNA TGTGCCGTAACGGGATCTAGGAACACTGAAGCTTTCTTT. This gives the protein CAVTGSRNTEAFF.

The rearrangement joins TRBV9 to TRBJ1-5; no definite D call. This CDR3 has 12 residues. V dropped 3 bases and J dropped 9 bases, with 10 bases sitting between them. Germline CDR1 and CDR2: SGDLS and YYNGEE. CDR3 sequence reads: CASSAGGGPQHF. The CDR3 region has the DNA TGTGCCAGCAGCGCCGGCGGTGGGCCCCAGCATTTT.

The gene calls are TRBV7-2 and TRBJ2-6; D is uncertain. This CDR3 region has 14 residues. Germline V gives CDR1 SGHTA, CDR2 FQGNSA. Trimming left V 8 bases short and J 0 bases short, with 8 bases between. CDR3 nucleotides: TGTGCCAGCGGACGGAGCTCTGGGGCCAACGTCCTGACTTTC. Protein: CASGRSSGANVLTF.

The chain combines TRBV5-6 with TRBJ2-4; D gene uncertain. The CDR3 spans 14 residues. Germline lookup yields CDR1 SGHDT and CDR2 YYEEEE. Trimming took off 0 bases at V and 2 bases at J, with 6 bases between the two ends. In nucleotides, the CDR3 is TGTGCCAGCAGCTTGGCCAGTCCCAAAAACATTCAGTACTTC. Protein: CASSLASPKNIQYF.

The rearrangement uses TRBV13 and TRBJ2-7; D unresolved. V gave up 0 bases and J gave up 0 bases, with 9 bases separating them. The germline gives CDR1 PRHDT, CDR2 FYEKMQ (reference sequence). The CDR3 loop spans 15 amino acids. The CDR3 DNA reads as TGTGCCAGCAGCTTAGGCCTAGGTACCTCCTACGAGCAGTACTTC. Amino acid sequence: CASSLGLGTSYEQYF.

The chain is built from TRBV27 and TRBJ1-4; D remains ambiguous. Germline lookup yields CDR1 MNHEY and CDR2 SMNVEV (reference sequence). Between the trimmed V and J ends, which lost 2 bases and 7 bases, there was a span of 14 bases. This CDR3 has 15 amino acids. CDR3: CASSLDFSGSEKLFF. The DNA for the CDR3 is TGTGCCAGCAGTTTAGACTTTTCGGGGAGTGAAAAACTGTTTTTT.

V is TRBV7-9 and J is TRBJ2-7; TRBD2 aligns across 7 bases. Germline CDR1 SEHNR, CDR2 FQNEAQ (reference sequence). The J segment lost 4 bases and the V segment lost 4 bases, leaving 13 bases of the junction unmatched. The CDR3 extends over 16 amino acids. CDR3 coding DNA: TGTGCCAGCAGCTCGTCTGGGGCTAGCGGTTTATACGAGCAGTACTTC. Translation gives CASSSSGASGLYEQYF.

The genes are TRBV5-5 and TRBJ2-7; TRBD1 is a possible D gene (6 bases). CDR3 length: 14 amino acids. Germline V gene data show CDR1 as SGHKS and CDR2 as YYEKEE (reference sequence). The V end lost 1 base, the J end lost 2 bases, and 10 bases lay between the germline ends. This CDR3 is CASSLPDSAYEQYF. The CDR3 nucleotides are TGTGCCAGCAGCTTGCCGGACAGTGCCTACGAGCAGTACTTC.

The chain carries TRBV11-2 and TRBJ1-4; 10 nucleotides agree with TRBD1. This CDR3 has 17 residues. Germline V gene data show CDR1 as SGHAT and CDR2 as FQNNGV. V shed 4 bases, J shed 3 bases, and the junction held 8 bases outside the gene matches. This CDR3 reads CASSSPRQGAANEKLFF. The CDR3 DNA is TGTGCCAGCAGCTCGCCCAGACAGGGGGCTGCTAATGAAAAACTGTTTTTT.

The chain combines TRBV2 with TRBJ2-3; tentative D call: TRBD2 (7 bases). Deletions cut 8 bases from V and 3 bases from J, with 15 bases between. The CDR3 loop spans 14 amino acids. Germline CDR1 SNHLY, CDR2 FYNNEI. This CDR3 is CASPRGAITDTQYF. The CDR3 region has the DNA TGTGCCAGCCCCCGGGGGGCCATAACAGATACGCAGTATTTT.

The V call is TRBV2, the J call TRBJ2-1; no clear D. Trimming removed 4 bases at V and 5 bases at J, with 12 bases between. This CDR3 comprises 14 residues. The germline V gene has CDR1 SNHLY and CDR2 FYNNEI. Here the CDR3 reads CASSGTISNNEQFF. DNA of the CDR3: TGTGCCAGCAGTGGGACCATTTCCAACAATGAGCAGTTCTTC.

V gene TRBV2 combines with J gene TRBJ1-5; no definite D call. Germline V gene data show CDR1 as SNHLY and CDR2 as FYNNEI. V lost 8 bases, J lost 4 bases, and 15 bases lay in between. This CDR3 spans 14 amino acids. CDR3 sequence: CASVGWGPNQPQHF. The CDR3 nucleotides are TGTGCCAGCGTTGGTTGGGGTCCTAATCAGCCCCAGCATTTT.

The rearrangement uses TRBV29-1 and TRBJ2-7; 7 nucleotides align to TRBD1. The J call could be wrong; TRBJ2-1 is a better fit for the DNA end. Germline V CDR1 and CDR2: SQVTM, ANQGSEA. CDR3 length: 13 amino acids. Written as DNA, the CDR3 is TGCAGCGGTCAACAGGGGTCCTTAGGGGAGCAGTTCTTC. Translation: CSGQQGSLGEQFF.

The chain links TRBV20-1 to TRBJ1-2; 9 nucleotides line up with TRBD1. The CDR3 covers 12 residues. CDR1 is DFQATT and CDR2 is SNEGSKA in the germline V gene (reference sequence). V gave up 6 bases and J gave up 6 bases; unmatched junction bases: 5. CDR3 residues: CSAPGTGNGYTF. The CDR3 DNA sequence: TGCAGTGCCCCCGGGACAGGGAATGGCTACACCTTC.

This rearrangement joins TRBV7-9 to TRBJ2-1; D perhaps matches TRBD1 (5 bases). Germline V gene data show CDR1 as SEHNR and CDR2 as FQNEAQ (reference sequence). The CDR3 is 13 amino acids. Trimming stripped 5 bases from V and 9 bases from J, with 14 bases between. CDR3 residues: CASSHPGLIEQFF. Here the CDR3 DNA reads TGTGCCAGCAGCCACCCAGGGTTAATTGAGCAGTTCTTC. Full variable domain (outside the CDR3, taken from reference TRBV7-9 and TRBJ2-1): DTGVSQNPRHKITKRGQNVTFRCDPISEHNRLYWYRQTLGQGPEFLTYFQNEAQLEKSRLLSDRFSAERPKGSFSTLEIQRTEQGDSAMYLCASSHPGLIEQFFGPGTRLTVL.

This clonotype is a singleton in its sample. The chain couples TRBV20-1 to TRBJ2-5, with TRBD2 identical over 12 bases. The V gene's germline CDR1 is DFQATT and CDR2 SNEGSKA (reference sequence). J was trimmed by 4 bases and V by 5 bases; bases with no gene match: 5. This CDR3 spans 14 amino acids. This CDR3 is CSAPSGGVRETQYF. The CDR3 DNA sequence: TGCAGTGCTCCTAGCGGGGGGGTACGAGAGACCCAGTACTTC.